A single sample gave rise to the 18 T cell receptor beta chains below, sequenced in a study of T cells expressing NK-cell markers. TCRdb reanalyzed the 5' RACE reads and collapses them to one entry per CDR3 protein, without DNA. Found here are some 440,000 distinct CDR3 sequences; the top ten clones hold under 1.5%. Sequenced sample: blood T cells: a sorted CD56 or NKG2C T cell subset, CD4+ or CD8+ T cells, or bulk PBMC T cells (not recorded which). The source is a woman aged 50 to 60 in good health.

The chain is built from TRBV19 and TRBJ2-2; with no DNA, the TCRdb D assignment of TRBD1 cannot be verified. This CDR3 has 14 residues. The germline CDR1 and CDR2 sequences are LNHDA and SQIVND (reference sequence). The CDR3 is CASSRDRNTGELFF. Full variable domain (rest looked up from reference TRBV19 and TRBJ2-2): DGGITQSPKYLFRKEGQNVTLSCEQNLNHDAMYWYRQDPGQGLRLIYYSQIVNDFQKGDIAEGYSVSREKKESFPLTVTSAQKNPTAFYLCASSRDRNTGELFFGEGSRLTVL.

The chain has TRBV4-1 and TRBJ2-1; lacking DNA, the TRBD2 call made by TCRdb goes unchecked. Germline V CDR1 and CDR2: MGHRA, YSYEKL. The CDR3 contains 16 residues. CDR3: CASSHPSGSIYNEQFF.

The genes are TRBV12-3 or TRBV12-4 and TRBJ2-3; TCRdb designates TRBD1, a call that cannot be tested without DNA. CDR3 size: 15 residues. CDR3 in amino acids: CASSSRDSPTDTQYF.

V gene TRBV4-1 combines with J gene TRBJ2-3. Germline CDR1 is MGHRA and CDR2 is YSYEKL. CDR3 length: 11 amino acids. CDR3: CASSRADTQYF.

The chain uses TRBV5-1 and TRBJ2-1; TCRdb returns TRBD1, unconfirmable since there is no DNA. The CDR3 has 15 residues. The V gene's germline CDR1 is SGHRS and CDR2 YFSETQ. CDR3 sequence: CASSRGQGGNNEQFF.

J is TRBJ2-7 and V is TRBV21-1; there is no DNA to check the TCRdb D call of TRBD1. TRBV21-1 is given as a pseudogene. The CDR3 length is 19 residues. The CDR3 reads CASSDKLPHSGAPYYEQYF.

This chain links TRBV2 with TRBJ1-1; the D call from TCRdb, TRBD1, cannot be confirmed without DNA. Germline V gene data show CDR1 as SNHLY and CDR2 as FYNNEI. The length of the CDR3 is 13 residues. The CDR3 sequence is CASKRTGSTEAFF.

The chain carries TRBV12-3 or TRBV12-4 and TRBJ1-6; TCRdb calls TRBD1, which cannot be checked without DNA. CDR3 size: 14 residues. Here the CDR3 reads CASGTGFPGSPLHF.

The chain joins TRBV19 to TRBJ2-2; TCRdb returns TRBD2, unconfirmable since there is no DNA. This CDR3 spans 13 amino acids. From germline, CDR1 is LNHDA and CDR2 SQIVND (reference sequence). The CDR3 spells CASTPWRDGELFF.

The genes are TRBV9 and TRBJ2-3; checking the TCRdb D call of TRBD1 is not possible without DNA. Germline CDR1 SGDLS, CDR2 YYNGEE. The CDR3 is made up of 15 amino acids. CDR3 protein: CASSGRSDRADTQYF.

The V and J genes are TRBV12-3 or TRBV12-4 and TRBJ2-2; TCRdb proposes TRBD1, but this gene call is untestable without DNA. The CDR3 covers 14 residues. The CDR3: CASTPDRATGELFF.

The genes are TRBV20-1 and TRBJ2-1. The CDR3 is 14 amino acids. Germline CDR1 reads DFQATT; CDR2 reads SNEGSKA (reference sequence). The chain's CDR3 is CSAEDGSSYNEQFF.

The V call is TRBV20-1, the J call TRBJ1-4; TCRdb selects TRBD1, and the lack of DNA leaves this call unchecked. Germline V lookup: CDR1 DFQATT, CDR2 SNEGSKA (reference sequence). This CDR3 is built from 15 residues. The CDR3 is CSAYVQGRTNEKLFF.

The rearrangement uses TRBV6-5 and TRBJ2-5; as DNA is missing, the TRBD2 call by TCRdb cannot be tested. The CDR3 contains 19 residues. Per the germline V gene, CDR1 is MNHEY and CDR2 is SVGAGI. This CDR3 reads CASSYRSGTSGRYQETQYF.

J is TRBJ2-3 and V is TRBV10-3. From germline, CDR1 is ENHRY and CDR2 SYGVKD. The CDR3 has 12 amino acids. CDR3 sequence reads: CATGTSTDTQYF.

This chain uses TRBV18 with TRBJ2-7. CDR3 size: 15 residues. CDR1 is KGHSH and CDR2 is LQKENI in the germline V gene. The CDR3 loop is CASSPPSAGPYEQYF.

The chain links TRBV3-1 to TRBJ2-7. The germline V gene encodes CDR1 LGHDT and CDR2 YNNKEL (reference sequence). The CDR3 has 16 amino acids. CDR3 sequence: CASSQEIGTESYEQYF.

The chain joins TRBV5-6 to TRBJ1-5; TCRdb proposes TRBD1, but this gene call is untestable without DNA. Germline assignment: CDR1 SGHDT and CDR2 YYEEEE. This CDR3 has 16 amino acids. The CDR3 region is CASSSRGGVSNQPQHF.